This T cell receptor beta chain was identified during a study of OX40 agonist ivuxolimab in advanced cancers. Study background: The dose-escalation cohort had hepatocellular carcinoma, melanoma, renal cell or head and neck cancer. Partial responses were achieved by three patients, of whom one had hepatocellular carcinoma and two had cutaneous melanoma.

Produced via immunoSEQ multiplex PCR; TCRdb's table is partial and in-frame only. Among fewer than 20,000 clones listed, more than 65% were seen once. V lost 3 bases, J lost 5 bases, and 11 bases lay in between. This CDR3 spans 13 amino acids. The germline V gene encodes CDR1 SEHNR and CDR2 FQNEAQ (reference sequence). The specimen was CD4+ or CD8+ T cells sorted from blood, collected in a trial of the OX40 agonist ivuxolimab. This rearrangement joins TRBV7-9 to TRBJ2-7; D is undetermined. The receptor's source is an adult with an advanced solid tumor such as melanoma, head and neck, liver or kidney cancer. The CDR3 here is CASSFGVGNEQYF. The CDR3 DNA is TGTGCCAGCAGCTTTGGGGTTGGGAACGAGCAGTACTTC.